This TCR beta chain was observed in a study of beta chain features in type 1 diabetes. This CDR3 has 16 amino acids. CDR1 is MGHDK and CDR2 is SYGVNS in the germline V gene. Trimming took 3 bases from V and 7 from J, leaving 19 bases between them. What was sequenced were expressed TCRB transcripts, since all of the isolated RNA had been reverse transcribed. TCRdb's table, derived via immunoSEQ multiplex PCR, lists solely in-frame clones and lacks some. Among fewer than 650,000 clones listed, 15% to 19% were seen once. The table lists this clone with a few counts. Sequenced: naive CD4+ T cells from blood. The chain is built from TRBV25-1 and TRBJ2-1; D is perhaps TRBD1 or TRBD2 (5 bases each). This sequence originates from a man between 18 and 35 years old in good health. The CDR3 nucleotides read TGTGCCAGCAGTGATATGTGGGAGAGGGGCAGAAATGAGCAGTTCTTC. It codes for CASSDMWERGRNEQFF.